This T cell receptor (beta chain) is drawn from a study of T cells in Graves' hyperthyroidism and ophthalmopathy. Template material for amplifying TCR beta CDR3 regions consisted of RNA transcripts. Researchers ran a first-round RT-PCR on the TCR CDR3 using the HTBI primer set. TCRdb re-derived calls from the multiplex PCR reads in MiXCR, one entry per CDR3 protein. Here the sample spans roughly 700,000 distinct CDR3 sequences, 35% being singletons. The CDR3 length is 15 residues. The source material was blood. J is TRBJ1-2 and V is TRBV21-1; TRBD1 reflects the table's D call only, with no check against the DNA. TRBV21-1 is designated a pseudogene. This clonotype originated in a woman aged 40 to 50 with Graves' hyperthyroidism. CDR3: CASSTGTGGEKGYTF. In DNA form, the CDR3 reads TGTGCCAGCAGCACCGGGACAGGGGGCGAGAAGGGCTACACCTTC.